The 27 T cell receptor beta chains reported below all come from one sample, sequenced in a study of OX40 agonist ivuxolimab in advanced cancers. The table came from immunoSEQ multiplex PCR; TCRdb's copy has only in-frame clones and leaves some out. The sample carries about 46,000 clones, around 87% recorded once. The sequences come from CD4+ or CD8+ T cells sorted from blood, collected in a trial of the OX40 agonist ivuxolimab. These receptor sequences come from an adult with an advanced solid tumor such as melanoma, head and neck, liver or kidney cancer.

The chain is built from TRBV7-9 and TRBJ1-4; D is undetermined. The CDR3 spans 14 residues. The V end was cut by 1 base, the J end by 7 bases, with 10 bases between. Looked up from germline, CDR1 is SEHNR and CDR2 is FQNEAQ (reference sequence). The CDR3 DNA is TGTGCCAGCAGCTTAGGAATGGCAGCTGAAAAACTGTTTTTT. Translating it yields CASSLGMAAEKLFF.

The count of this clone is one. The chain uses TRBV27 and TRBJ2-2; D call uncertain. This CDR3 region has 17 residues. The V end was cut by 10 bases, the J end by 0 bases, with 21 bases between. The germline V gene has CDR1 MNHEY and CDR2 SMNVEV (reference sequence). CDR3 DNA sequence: TGTGCCACCTACCTGGGTCAGATCAAAGCGAACACCGGGGAGCTGTTTTTT. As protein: CATYLGQIKANTGELFF.

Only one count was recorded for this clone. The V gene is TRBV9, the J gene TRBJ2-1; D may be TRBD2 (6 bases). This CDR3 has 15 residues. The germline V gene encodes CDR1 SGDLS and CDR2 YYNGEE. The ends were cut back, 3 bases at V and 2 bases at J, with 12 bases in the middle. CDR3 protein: CASSDSGFAYNEQFF. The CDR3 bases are TGTGCCAGCAGCGATAGCGGCTTTGCCTACAATGAGCAGTTCTTC.

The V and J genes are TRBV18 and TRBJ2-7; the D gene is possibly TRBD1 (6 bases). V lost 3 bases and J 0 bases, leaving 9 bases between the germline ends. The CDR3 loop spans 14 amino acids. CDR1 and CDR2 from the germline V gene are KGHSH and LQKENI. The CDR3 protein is CASSPDSNSYEQYF. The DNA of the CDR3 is TGTGCCAGCTCACCGGACAGTAACTCCTACGAGCAGTACTTC. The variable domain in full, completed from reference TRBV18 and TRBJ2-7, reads NAGVMQNPRHLVRRRGQEARLRCSPMKGHSHVYWYRQLPEEGLKFMVYLQKENIIDESGMPKERFSAEFPKEGPSILRIQQVVRGDSAAYFCASSPDSNSYEQYFGPGTRLTVT.

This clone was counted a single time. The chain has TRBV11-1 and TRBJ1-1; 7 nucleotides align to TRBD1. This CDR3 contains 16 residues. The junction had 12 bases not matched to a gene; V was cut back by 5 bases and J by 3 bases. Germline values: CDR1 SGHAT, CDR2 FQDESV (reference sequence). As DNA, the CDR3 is TGTGCCAGCAGCCCACGACAGGGATGGCATGACACTGAAGCTTTCTTT. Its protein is CASSPRQGWHDTEAFF.

CDR3 DNA: TGTGCCAGCAGTGAGAGGAGGAGCTCCTATAATTCACCCCTCCACTTT. It encodes CASSERRSSYNSPLHF. This chain connects TRBV6-1 to TRBJ1-6, with D unresolved. CDR1 MNHNS and CDR2 SASEGT come from the germline V gene. Trimming took off 3 bases at V and 0 bases at J, with 9 bases between the two ends. The CDR3 spans 16 residues.

For the CDR3, the DNA is TGTGCCAGTAGTATAGGCCTACCTGAGCAGTTCTTC. Translation: CASSIGLPEQFF. V usage is TRBV19 and J usage is TRBJ2-1; D is undetermined. Per the germline V gene, CDR1 is LNHDA and CDR2 is SQIVND (reference sequence). The CDR3 loop spans 12 amino acids. Trimming cost V 1 base and J 9 bases, with 7 bases left between them.

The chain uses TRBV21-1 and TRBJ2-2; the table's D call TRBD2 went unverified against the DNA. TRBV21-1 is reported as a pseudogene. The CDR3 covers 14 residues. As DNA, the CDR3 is TGTGCCAGCGCGGGACTAGCGAACACCGGGGAGCTGTTTTTT. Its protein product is CASAGLANTGELFF.

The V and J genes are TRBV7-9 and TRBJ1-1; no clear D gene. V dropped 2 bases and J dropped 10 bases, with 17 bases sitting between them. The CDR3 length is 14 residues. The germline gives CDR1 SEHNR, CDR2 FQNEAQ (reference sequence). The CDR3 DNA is TGTGCCAGCAGCTTACCGATCGACGGCCGGGTAGCTTTCTTT. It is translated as CASSLPIDGRVAFF.

CDR3 residues: CASLQGYEAFF. CDR3 sequence (DNA): TGTGCCAGCCTCCAAGGGTATGAAGCTTTCTTT. The chain joins TRBV7-2 to TRBJ1-1; no reliable D call. The germline gives CDR1 SGHTA, CDR2 FQGNSA. Trimming cost V 8 bases and J 7 bases, with 11 bases left between them. The CDR3 is made up of 11 amino acids.

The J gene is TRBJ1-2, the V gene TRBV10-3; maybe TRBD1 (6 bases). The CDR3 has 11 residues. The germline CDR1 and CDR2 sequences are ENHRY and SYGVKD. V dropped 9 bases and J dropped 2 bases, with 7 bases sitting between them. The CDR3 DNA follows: TGTGCCATTGGACAGAACTATGGCTACACCTTC. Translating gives CAIGQNYGYTF.

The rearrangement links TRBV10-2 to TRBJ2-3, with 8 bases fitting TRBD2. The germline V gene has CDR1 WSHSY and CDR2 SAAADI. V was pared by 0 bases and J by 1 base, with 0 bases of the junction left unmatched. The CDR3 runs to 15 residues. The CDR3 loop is CASSESGGGTDTQYF. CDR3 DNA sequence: TGCGCCAGCAGTGAGTCCGGGGGGGGCACAGATACGCAGTATTTT.

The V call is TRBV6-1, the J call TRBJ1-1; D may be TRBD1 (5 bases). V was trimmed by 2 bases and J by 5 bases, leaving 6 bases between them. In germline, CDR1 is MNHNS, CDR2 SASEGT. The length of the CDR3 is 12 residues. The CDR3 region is CASSEWGTEAFF. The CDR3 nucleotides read TGTGCCAGCAGTGAATGGGGGACTGAAGCTTTCTTT.

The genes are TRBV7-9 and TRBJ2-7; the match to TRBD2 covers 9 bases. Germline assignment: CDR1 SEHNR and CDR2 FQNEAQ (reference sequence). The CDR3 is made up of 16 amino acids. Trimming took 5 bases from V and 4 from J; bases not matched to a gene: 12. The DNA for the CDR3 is TGTGCCAGCAGCCCCTCAGGAGCTAGCGGGAAGTACGAGCAGTACTTC. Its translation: CASSPSGASGKYEQYF.

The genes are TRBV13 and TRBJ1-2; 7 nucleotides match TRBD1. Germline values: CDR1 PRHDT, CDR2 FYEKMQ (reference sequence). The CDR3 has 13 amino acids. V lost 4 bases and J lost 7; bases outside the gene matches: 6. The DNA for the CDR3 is TGTGCCAGCAGCTCGAGGGGGCTCGCTGGCTACACCTTC. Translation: CASSSRGLAGYTF.

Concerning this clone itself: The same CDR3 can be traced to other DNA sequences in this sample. The CDR3 protein is CATSSGRRNTEAFF. The CDR3 coding sequence is TGTGCCACCAGCAGCGGCCGAAGGAACACTGAAGCTTTCTTT. The V gene is TRBV15, the J gene TRBJ1-1; D ambiguous. Looked up from germline, CDR1 is LNHNV and CDR2 is YYDKDF (reference sequence). V dropped 3 bases and J dropped 1 base, with 9 bases sitting between them. The CDR3 consists of 14 residues.

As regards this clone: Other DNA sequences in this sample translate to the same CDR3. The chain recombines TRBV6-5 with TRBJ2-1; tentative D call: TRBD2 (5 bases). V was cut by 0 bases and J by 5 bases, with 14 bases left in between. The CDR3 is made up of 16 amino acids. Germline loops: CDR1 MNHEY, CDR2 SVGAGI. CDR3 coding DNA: TGTGCCAGCAGTTACTCGAACCGGGGTGGGAACAATGAGCAGTTCTTC. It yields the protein CASSYSNRGGNNEQFF.

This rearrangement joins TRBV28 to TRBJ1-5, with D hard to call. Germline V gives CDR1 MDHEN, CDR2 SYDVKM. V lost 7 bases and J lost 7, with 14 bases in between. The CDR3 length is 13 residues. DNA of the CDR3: TGTGCCAGCACCTTTTGGGGTGGCCAGCCCCAGCATTTT. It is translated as CASTFWGGQPQHF.

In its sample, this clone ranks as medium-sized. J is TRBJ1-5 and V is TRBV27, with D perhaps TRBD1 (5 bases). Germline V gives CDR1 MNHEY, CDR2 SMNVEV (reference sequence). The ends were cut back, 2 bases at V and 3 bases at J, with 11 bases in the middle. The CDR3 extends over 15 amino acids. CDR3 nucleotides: TGTGCCAGCAGTTTAACTGGGGGTTACAATCAGCCCCAGCATTTT. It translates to CASSLTGGYNQPQHF.

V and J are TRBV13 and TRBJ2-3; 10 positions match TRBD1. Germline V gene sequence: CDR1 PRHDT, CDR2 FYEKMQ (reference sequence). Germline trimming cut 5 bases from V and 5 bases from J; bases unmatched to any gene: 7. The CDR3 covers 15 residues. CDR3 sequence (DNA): TGTGCCAGCAGCCCCGAGGGACAGGGGAGAGATACGCAGTATTTT. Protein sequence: CASSPEGQGRDTQYF.

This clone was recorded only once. The CDR3 protein is CASITGGDTQYF. CDR3 nucleotide sequence: TGTGCCAGCATTACGGGGGGGGATACGCAGTATTTT. V and J are TRBV28 and TRBJ2-3, with 8 bases matching TRBD2. Germline V CDR1 and CDR2: MDHEN, SYDVKM. The V and J ends lost 7 bases and 6 bases, in that order; junction bases with no gene match: 3. The length of the CDR3 is 12 residues.

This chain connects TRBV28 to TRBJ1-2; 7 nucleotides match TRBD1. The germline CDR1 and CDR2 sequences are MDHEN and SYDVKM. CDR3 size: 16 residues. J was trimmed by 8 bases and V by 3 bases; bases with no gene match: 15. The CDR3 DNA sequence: TGTGCCAGCAGTTTCGTTAGGGGGCGGTATAGGGAGGGCTACACCTTC. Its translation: CASSFVRGRYREGYTF.

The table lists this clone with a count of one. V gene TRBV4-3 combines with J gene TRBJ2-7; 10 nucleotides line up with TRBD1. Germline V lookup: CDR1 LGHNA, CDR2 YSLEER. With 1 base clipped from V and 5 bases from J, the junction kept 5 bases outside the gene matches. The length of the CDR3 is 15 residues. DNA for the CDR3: TGCGCCAGCAGCCAAGCCGACAGGGGGCGCGACGAGCAGTACTTC. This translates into CASSQADRGRDEQYF.

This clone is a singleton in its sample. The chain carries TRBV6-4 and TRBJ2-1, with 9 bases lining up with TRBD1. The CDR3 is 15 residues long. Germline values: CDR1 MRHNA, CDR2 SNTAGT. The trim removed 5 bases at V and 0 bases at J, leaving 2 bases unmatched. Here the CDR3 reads CASSSTGGSYNEQFF. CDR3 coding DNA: TGTGCCAGCAGTTCGACAGGGGGCTCCTACAATGAGCAGTTCTTC.

CDR3 sequence: CASSQGPGATYEQYF. Written as DNA, the CDR3 is TGCGCCAGCAGCCAAGGCCCCGGGGCCACCTACGAGCAGTACTTC. V gene TRBV4-1 combines with J gene TRBJ2-7; D could derive from TRBD1 or TRBD2 (5 bases each). Germline V gives CDR1 MGHRA, CDR2 YSYEKL. The V and J ends lost 1 base and 2 bases respectively, with 12 bases between them. This CDR3 comprises 15 residues.

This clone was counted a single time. This CDR3 reads CASSVGGGSRETQYF. Written as DNA, the CDR3 is TGTGCCAGCAGCGTCGGGGGAGGATCGAGGGAGACCCAGTACTTC. The chain employs TRBV9 and TRBJ2-5; D is possibly TRBD2 (6 bases). The CDR3 consists of 15 residues. Germline loops: CDR1 SGDLS, CDR2 YYNGEE. V was pared by 2 bases and J by 5 bases, with 16 bases between. Variable domain in full (rest from reference TRBV9 and TRBJ2-5): DSGVTQTPKHLITATGQRVTLRCSPRSGDLSVYWYQQSLDQGLQFLIQYYNGEERAKGNILERFSAQQFPDLHSELNLSSLELGDSALYFCASSVGGGSRETQYFGPGTRLLVL.

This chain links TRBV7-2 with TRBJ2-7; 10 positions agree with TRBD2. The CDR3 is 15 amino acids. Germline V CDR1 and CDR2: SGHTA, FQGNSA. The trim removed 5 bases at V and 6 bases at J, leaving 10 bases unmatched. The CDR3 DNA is TGTGCCAGCAGCCTACAGCGGGGGGGCCGTCGCGAGCAGTACTTC. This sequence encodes CASSLQRGGRREQYF.